The 28 T cell receptor beta chains given below trace back to one sample, sequenced in a study of T cell responses to AZD1222 COVID-19 vaccine. Data came from immunoSEQ multiplex PCR; TCRdb stores just in-frame clones and leaves some out. The profile shows more than 95,000 clones, 90% of them singletons. The sequencing here drew on peripheral blood, taken on day 0 of AZD1222 vaccination. These receptors originate from an adult in good health.

The rearrangement uses TRBV2 and TRBJ2-7; tentatively, D is TRBD2 (5 bases). The CDR3 is 12 amino acids. Trimming took 8 bases from V and 6 from J, leaving 14 bases between them. The germline V gene has CDR1 SNHLY and CDR2 FYNNEI. The CDR3 nucleotides read TGTGCCAGCTGGGCCGGCGGAGGCGAGCAGTACTTC. The encoded protein is CASWAGGGEQYF. Variable domain in full (rest from reference TRBV2 and TRBJ2-7): EPEVTQTPSHQVTQMGQEVILRCVPISNHLYFYWYRQILGQKVEFLVSFYNNEISEKSEIFDDQFSVERPDGSNFTLKIRSTKLEDSAMYFCASWAGGGEQYFGPGTRLTVT.

The V gene is TRBV7-9, the J gene TRBJ2-1, with TRBD2 as a possible D gene (6 bases). The CDR3 runs 15 residues. Germline V gene lookup returns CDR1 SEHNR and CDR2 FQNEAQ (reference sequence). V was clipped by 0 bases and J by 1 base, with 7 bases between them. CDR3 DNA sequence: TGTGCCAGCAGCTTAGCCCTAGCGTCCTACAATGAGCAGTTCTTC. It encodes CASSLALASYNEQFF.

The V call is TRBV27, the J call TRBJ1-5; D ambiguous. V was cut by 3 bases and J by 4 bases, with 16 bases left in between. From germline, CDR1 is MNHEY and CDR2 SMNVEV (reference sequence). There are 16 residues in the CDR3. The CDR3 DNA follows: TGTGCCAGCAGTTTTTCTGGGGTGGGATGGAATCAGCCCCAGCATTTT. This translates into CASSFSGVGWNQPQHF.

CDR3 nucleotide sequence: TGTGCCAGCAGCGCCCCCATACTAGCGCCGAGGAACACCGGGGAGCTGTTTTTT. Protein sequence: CASSAPILAPRNTGELFF. The chain couples TRBV9 to TRBJ2-2; 7 bases are a match to TRBD2. This CDR3 spans 18 amino acids. J gave up 1 base and V 3 bases, and 12 bases lay outside the gene matches. Germline V gene sequence: CDR1 SGDLS, CDR2 YYNGEE.

V and J are TRBV18 and TRBJ1-6; TRBD1 agrees at 10 bases. V was pared by 4 bases and J by 8 bases, with 5 bases of the junction left unmatched. Germline CDR1 and CDR2: KGHSH and LQKENI. This CDR3 comprises 15 residues. CDR3 in DNA: TGTGCCAGCTCACGTACCGGGACAGGGGATTCACCCCTCCACTTT. Amino acids: CASSRTGTGDSPLHF.

The chain carries TRBV19 and TRBJ1-1; TRBD1 agrees at 12 bases. With 5 bases clipped from V and 6 bases from J, the junction kept 10 bases outside the gene matches. This CDR3 spans 16 amino acids. In germline, CDR1 is LNHDA, CDR2 SQIVND (reference sequence). The CDR3 DNA sequence: TGTGCCAGTAGTCACGGGACAGGGGGCTTGATTTCTGAAGCTTTCTTT. Translation: CASSHGTGGLISEAFF. Full variable domain (missing parts from reference TRBV19 and TRBJ1-1): DGGITQSPKYLFRKEGQNVTLSCEQNLNHDAMYWYRQDPGQGLRLIYYSQIVNDFQKGDIAEGYSVSREKKESFPLTVTSAQKNPTAFYLCASSHGTGGLISEAFFGQGTRLTVV.

This clone was seen only once. This CDR3 reads CASSQAGSETQYF. The CDR3 DNA is TGCGCCAGCAGCCAAGCGGGTTCAGAGACCCAGTACTTC. V usage is TRBV4-1 and J usage is TRBJ2-5; D gene ambiguous. The CDR3 is made up of 13 amino acids. Per germline, CDR1 MGHRA and CDR2 YSYEKL. V lost 1 base and J 4 bases, leaving 7 bases between the germline ends.

The chain employs TRBV6-5 and TRBJ1-2; the match to TRBD1 covers 7 bases. V lost 10 bases and J lost 2; bases outside the gene matches: 4. The CDR3 loop spans 12 amino acids. Germline CDR1 reads MNHEY; CDR2 reads SVGAGI. CDR3 DNA sequence: TGTGCCACGAAGGGGGCGAACTATGGCTACACCTTC. This encodes CATKGANYGYTF.

The gene calls are TRBV11-2 and TRBJ1-3; tentatively, D is TRBD1 (6 bases). The CDR3 extends over 14 amino acids. The V and J ends lost 6 bases and 4 bases respectively, with 13 bases between them. Germline V CDR1 and CDR2: SGHAT, FQNNGV. The CDR3 DNA follows: TGTGCCAGCAGAGACAGGCGATCGGGAAACACCATATATTTT. This codes for CASRDRRSGNTIYF.

The sample holds one count of this clone. This chain links TRBV9 with TRBJ2-7, with D perhaps TRBD1 or TRBD2 (5 bases each). The CDR3 contains 14 residues. Germline CDR1 SGDLS, CDR2 YYNGEE. V lost 2 bases and J 0 bases, leaving 9 bases between the germline ends. CDR3 residues: CASSVGRSSYEQYF. CDR3 DNA sequence: TGTGCCAGCAGCGTGGGACGGAGCTCCTACGAGCAGTACTTC.

The chain couples TRBV7-9 to TRBJ1-4; possibly TRBD1 for D (5 bases). There are 15 residues in the CDR3. V shed 1 base and J shed 3 bases, with 9 bases lying between them. Germline V CDR1 and CDR2: SEHNR, FQNEAQ (reference sequence). The CDR3 region is CASSLGRGANEKLFF. Written as DNA, the CDR3 is TGTGCCAGCAGCTTAGGAAGGGGCGCTAATGAAAAACTGTTTTTT.

V gene TRBV19 combines with J gene TRBJ2-7, with unresolved D. V lost 6 bases and J 2 bases, leaving 8 bases between the germline ends. Germline lookup yields CDR1 LNHDA and CDR2 SQIVND (reference sequence). The CDR3 contains 12 residues. The CDR3 DNA follows: TGTGCCAGTAGCTCTCCGGCCTACGAGCAGTACTTC. It is translated as CASSSPAYEQYF.

The V call is TRBV7-8, the J call TRBJ1-3; a weak D match, TRBD1 (5 bases). The CDR3 runs 19 residues. Trimming took off 5 bases at V and 0 bases at J, with 23 bases between the two ends. Per the germline V gene, CDR1 is SGHVS and CDR2 is FQNEAQ. CDR3 nucleotides: TGTGCCAGCAGCCCCTCGCGGACAAACGGCAGTGACTCTGGAAACACCATATATTTT. Residues: CASSPSRTNGSDSGNTIYF.

This chain joins TRBV7-3 and TRBJ2-1; 8 bases are a match to TRBD2. Germline assignment: CDR1 SGHTA and CDR2 FQGTGA. Trimming cost V 5 bases and J 6 bases; bases outside gene matches: 9. The CDR3 consists of 15 residues. This CDR3 is CASSLNGRALNEQFF. The CDR3 DNA reads as TGTGCCAGCAGCCTGAACGGGAGGGCCCTCAATGAGCAGTTCTTC.

CDR3 loop: CASSLTSGWADTQYF. Written as DNA, the CDR3 is TGTGCCAGCAGCTTAACTAGCGGGTGGGCAGATACGCAGTATTTT. This chain links TRBV7-3 with TRBJ2-3; 7 bases map to TRBD2. CDR1 and CDR2 from the germline V gene are SGHTA and FQGTGA. The CDR3 length is 15 residues. V lost 0 bases to trimming and J lost 4 bases; unmatched junction nucleotides: 4.

This rearrangement joins TRBV3-1 (or the pseudogene TRBV3-2) to TRBJ1-1; D not resolved. CDR1 is LGHDT and CDR2 is YNNKEL in the germline V gene (reference sequence). The CDR3 has 14 amino acids. The V and J ends lost 0 bases and 0 bases respectively, with 5 bases between them. Written as DNA, the CDR3 is TGTGCCAGCAGCCAAGACCCGGTGAACACTGAAGCTTTCTTT. Its protein is CASSQDPVNTEAFF.

The V gene is TRBV6-5, the J gene TRBJ1-1; tentative D call: TRBD1 (6 bases). The germline gives CDR1 MNHEY, CDR2 SVGAGI. The CDR3 runs 15 residues. V was shortened by 0 bases and J by 1 base, with 9 bases between the two germline ends. CDR3 sequence reads: CASSYSGGGNTEAFF. For the CDR3, the DNA is TGTGCCAGCAGTTACTCAGGGGGGGGGAACACTGAAGCTTTCTTT.

V and J are TRBV19 and TRBJ1-5; 10 bases agree with TRBD1. Germline CDR1 is LNHDA and CDR2 is SQIVND (reference sequence). Trimming removed 2 bases from V and 5 bases from J; junction bases left unmatched: 6. This CDR3 comprises 16 residues. CDR3 in DNA: TGTGCCAGTAGTATAATGCGTGGACAGGGGGATCAGCCCCAGCATTTT. This encodes CASSIMRGQGDQPQHF.

J is TRBJ1-5 and V is TRBV19; D remains unclear. The CDR3 has 12 residues. Between the trimmed V and J ends, which lost 5 bases and 3 bases, there was a span of 5 bases. The V gene's germline CDR1 is LNHDA and CDR2 SQIVND (reference sequence). The CDR3 loop reads CASSDPNQPQHF. The CDR3 coding sequence is TGTGCCAGTAGTGACCCCAATCAGCCCCAGCATTTT.

The CDR3 spells CASSESRFGGELFF. The CDR3 DNA is TGTGCCAGCAGTGAAAGCAGGTTCGGCGGGGAGCTGTTTTTT. This sequence joins TRBV6-1 and TRBJ2-2; D is unresolved. Germline CDR1 and CDR2: MNHNS and SASEGT. The V gene lost 2 bases and the J gene lost 7 bases, with 11 bases spanning the gap. This CDR3 comprises 14 residues.

The chain couples TRBV24-1 to TRBJ2-7; D not resolved. This CDR3 is built from 11 residues. Between the trimmed V and J ends, which lost 1 base and 9 bases, there was a span of 6 bases. Germline CDR1 is KGHDR and CDR2 is SFDVKD. Here the CDR3 DNA reads TGTGCCACCAGTGATTTATTCGGGCAGTACTTC. Translating gives CATSDLFGQYF.

The J gene is TRBJ2-1, the V gene TRBV19, with TRBD2 identical over 12 bases. This CDR3 comprises 16 residues. Germline-derived CDR1 and CDR2 are LNHDA and SQIVND (reference sequence). V dropped 3 bases and J dropped 8; count of bases not matched to a gene: 8. CDR3 nucleotides: TGTGCCAGTAGTATTTCCGGACTAGCGGGACGGGATGAGCAGTTCTTC. Translated, it gives CASSISGLAGRDEQFF.

Relative to its sample, this clone is medium-sized (0.01 to 0.1%). The same CDR3 arises from other DNA sequences in this sample as well. This sequence joins TRBV27 and TRBJ1-2, with D unresolved. The CDR3 loop spans 13 amino acids. V lost 3 bases and J lost 2, with 7 bases in between. Germline V gene lookup returns CDR1 MNHEY and CDR2 SMNVEV (reference sequence). The CDR3 loop reads CASSFEGNYGYTF. The CDR3 coding sequence is TGTGCCAGCAGTTTCGAGGGCAACTATGGCTACACCTTC.

The chain couples TRBV6-1 to TRBJ2-7; D gene uncertain. The CDR3 has 16 residues. V lost 4 bases, J lost 0 bases, and 16 bases lay in between. CDR1 and CDR2 from the germline V gene are MNHNS and SASEGT. The CDR3, as DNA: TGTGCCAGCAGTGGTAGTCGGCTCTCGAGCTCCTACGAGCAGTACTTC. As protein: CASSGSRLSSSYEQYF.

The chain uses TRBV10-3 and TRBJ1-5; D gene ambiguous. There are 14 residues in the CDR3. Between the trimmed V and J ends, which lost 3 bases and 5 bases, there was a span of 11 bases. Germline V lookup: CDR1 ENHRY, CDR2 SYGVKD. CDR3 nucleotides: TGTGCCATCAGTGATCCGGGGTCCCATCAGCCCCAGCATTTT. It codes for CAISDPGSHQPQHF.

The V and J genes are TRBV12-3 or TRBV12-4 and TRBJ1-3; D call uncertain. V lost 6 bases and J lost 0, with 6 bases in between. CDR3 length equals 13 residues. The CDR3, as DNA: TGTGCCAGCAGGCAGAGCTCTGGAAACACCATATATTTT. Translating gives CASRQSSGNTIYF.

The rearrangement links TRBV28 to TRBJ1-2; D is unclear. Germline V gene sequence: CDR1 MDHEN, CDR2 SYDVKM. Trimming shortened V by 3 bases and J by 2 bases, and 4 bases separated the two germline ends. The CDR3 contains 12 residues. For the CDR3, the DNA is TGTGCCAGCAGTTTTCAGAACTATGGCTACACCTTC. This encodes CASSFQNYGYTF.

The chain employs TRBV4-3 and TRBJ2-1; no firm D call. The CDR3 runs to 15 residues. Germline CDR1 is LGHNA and CDR2 is YSLEER. V lost 3 bases and J lost 9, with 18 bases in between. The CDR3 is CASSQSLSALTEQFF. The CDR3 DNA sequence: TGCGCCAGCAGCCAGTCTCTCAGTGCCCTGACTGAGCAGTTCTTC.